The clone carrying this TCR beta chain was seen ten or more times. The antigen is undetermined. The cohort's ophthalmopathy patients, a group with duration under 3 months, had a Clinical Activity Score of at least 3 and a NOSPECS grade of at least 4. The study based diagnoses on clinical symptoms, serum thyroxine and TRAb, thyroid ultrasound and orbital computed tomography. This entry belongs to a study of T cells in Graves' hyperthyroidism and ophthalmopathy. The study's findings and limits: Most thyroid clonotypes expanded above 0.001 appeared in blood too. The model anticipated ophthalmopathy a median approximately 6.7 months pre-onset.

With 5 bases clipped from V and 0 bases from J, the junction kept 4 bases outside the gene matches. Germline CDR1 MNHEY, CDR2 SMNVEV (reference sequence). The CDR3 spans 14 residues. Researchers amplified the TCR beta CDR3 regions from RNA transcripts. The HTBI set primed first-round TCR CDR3 RT-PCR. TCRdb reprocessed the multiplex PCR reads with MiXCR, giving one entry per CDR3 protein. The repertoire holds around 600,000 distinct CDR3 sequences, with 14% as singletons. The chain has TRBV27 and TRBJ2-7, with TRBD2 identical over 7 bases. Sequenced: blood. The receptor was derived from a woman younger than 35 with Graves' ophthalmopathy. The DNA of the CDR3 is TGTGCCAGCAGTCTCAGCGGGAACTCCTACGAGCAGTACTTC. Protein: CASSLSGNSYEQYF.